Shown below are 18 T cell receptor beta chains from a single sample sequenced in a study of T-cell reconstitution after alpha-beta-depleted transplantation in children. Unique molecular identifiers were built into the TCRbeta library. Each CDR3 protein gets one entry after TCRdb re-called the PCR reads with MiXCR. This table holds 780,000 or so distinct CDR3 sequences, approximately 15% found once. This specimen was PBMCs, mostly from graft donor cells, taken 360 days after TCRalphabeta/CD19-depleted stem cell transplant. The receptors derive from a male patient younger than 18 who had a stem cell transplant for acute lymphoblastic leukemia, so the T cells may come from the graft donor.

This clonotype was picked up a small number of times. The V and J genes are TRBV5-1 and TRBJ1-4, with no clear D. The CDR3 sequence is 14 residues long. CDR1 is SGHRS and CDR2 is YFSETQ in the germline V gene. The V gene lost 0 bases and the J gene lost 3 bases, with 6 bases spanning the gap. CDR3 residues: CASSLGRSNEKLFF. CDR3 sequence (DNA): TGCGCCAGCAGCTTGGGACGGTCTAATGAAAAACTGTTTTTT.

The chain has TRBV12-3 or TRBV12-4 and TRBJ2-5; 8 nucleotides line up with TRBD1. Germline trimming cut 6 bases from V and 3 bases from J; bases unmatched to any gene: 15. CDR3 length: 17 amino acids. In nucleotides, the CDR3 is TGTGCCAGCAGAAGACAGGGGTTTTGGATGGGTGAAGAGACCCAGTACTTC. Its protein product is CASRRQGFWMGEETQYF.

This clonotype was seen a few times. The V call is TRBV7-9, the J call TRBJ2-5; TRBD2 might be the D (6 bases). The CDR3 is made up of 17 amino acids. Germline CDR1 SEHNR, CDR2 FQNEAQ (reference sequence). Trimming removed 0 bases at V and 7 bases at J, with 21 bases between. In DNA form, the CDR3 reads TGTGCCAGCAGCTTAGCGTTCGGGGACTTAGGTTGGGGGACCCAGTACTTC. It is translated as CASSLAFGDLGWGTQYF.

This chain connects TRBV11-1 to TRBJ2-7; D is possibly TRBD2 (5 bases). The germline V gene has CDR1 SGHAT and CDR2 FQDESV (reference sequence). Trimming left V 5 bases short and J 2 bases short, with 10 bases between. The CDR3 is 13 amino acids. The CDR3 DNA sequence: TGTGCCAGCAGCACCCAGCGGACCTACGAGCAGTACTTC. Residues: CASSTQRTYEQYF. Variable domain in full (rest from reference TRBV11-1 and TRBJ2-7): EAEVAQSPRYKITEKSQAVAFWCDPISGHATLYWYRQILGQGPELLVQFQDESVVDDSQLPKDRFSAERLKGVDSTLKIQPAELGDSAMYLCASSTQRTYEQYFGPGTRLTVT.

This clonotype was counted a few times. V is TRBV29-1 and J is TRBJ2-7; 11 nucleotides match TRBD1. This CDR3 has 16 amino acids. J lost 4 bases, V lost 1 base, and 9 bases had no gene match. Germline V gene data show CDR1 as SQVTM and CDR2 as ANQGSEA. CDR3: CSVEGRIGDRGYEQYF. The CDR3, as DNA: TGCAGCGTTGAAGGGAGGATTGGGGACAGGGGGTACGAGCAGTACTTC.

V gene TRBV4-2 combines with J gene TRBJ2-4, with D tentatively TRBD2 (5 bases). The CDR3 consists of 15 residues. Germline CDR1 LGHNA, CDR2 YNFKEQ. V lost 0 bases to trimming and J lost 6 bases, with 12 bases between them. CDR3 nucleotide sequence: TGTGCCAGCAGCCAAGAGTTGGCTAGCAGAAACATTCAGTACTTC. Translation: CASSQELASRNIQYF.

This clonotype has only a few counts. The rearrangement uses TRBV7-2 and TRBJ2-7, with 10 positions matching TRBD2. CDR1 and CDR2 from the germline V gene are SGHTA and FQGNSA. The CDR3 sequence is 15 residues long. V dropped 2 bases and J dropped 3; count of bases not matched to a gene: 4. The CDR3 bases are TGTGCCAGCAGCTTATCTAGCGGGGGCTTCTACGAGCAGTACTTC. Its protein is CASSLSSGGFYEQYF.

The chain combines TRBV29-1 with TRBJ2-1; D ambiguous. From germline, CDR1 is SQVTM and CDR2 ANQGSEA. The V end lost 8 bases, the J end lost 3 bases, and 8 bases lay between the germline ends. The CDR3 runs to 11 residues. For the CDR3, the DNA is TGCAGCATGATGAACTACAATGAGCAGTTCTTC. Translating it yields CSMMNYNEQFF.

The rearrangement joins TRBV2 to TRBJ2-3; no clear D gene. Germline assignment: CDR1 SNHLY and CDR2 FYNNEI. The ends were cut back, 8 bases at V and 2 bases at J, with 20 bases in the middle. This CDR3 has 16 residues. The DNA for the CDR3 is TGTGCCAGCCGCGGACGCTGGGTCCCGATCACAGATACGCAGTATTTT. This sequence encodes CASRGRWVPITDTQYF.

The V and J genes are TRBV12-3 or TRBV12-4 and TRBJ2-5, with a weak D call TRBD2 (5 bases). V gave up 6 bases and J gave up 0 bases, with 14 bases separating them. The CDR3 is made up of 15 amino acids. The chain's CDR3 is CASRFGRHNQETQYF. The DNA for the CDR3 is TGTGCCAGCAGGTTTGGGAGACACAACCAAGAGACCCAGTACTTC.

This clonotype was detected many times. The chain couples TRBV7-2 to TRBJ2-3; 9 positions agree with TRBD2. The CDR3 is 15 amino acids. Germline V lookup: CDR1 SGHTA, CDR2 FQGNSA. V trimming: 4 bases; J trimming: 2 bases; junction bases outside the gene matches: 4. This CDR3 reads CASSSRLADTDTQYF. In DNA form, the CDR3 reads TGTGCCAGCAGCTCCCGACTAGCGGACACAGATACGCAGTATTTT.

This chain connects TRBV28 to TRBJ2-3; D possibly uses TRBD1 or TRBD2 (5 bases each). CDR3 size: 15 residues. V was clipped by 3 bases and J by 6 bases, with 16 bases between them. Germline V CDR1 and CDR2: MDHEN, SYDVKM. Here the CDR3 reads CASSFQGRVEDTQYF. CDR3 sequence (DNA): TGTGCCAGCAGTTTCCAGGGACGGGTAGAGGATACGCAGTATTTT.

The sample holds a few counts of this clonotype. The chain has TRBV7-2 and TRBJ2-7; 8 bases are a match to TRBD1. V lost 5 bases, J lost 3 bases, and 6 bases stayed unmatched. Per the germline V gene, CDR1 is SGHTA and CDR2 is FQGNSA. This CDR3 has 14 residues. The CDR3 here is CASSITGGGYEQYF. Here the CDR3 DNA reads TGTGCCAGCAGCATCACAGGGGGAGGCTACGAGCAGTACTTC.

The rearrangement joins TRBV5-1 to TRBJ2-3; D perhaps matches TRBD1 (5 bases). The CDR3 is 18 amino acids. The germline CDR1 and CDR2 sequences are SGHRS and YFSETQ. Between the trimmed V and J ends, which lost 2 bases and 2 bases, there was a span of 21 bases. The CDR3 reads CASSFWALQDKATDTQYF. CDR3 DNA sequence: TGCGCCAGCAGCTTCTGGGCCCTCCAGGACAAGGCCACAGATACGCAGTATTTT.

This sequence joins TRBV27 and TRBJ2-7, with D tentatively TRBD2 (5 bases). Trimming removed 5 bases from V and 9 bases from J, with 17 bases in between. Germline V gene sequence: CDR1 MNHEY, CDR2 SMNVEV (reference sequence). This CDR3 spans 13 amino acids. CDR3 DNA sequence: TGTGCCAGCAGTCGCGGGTGGACCACGCGGCAGTACTTC. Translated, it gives CASSRGWTTRQYF.

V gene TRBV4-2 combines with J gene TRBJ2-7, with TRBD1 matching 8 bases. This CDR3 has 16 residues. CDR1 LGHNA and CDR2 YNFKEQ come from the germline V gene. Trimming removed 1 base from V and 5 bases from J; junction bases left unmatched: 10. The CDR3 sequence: CASSQGWDRTRHEQYF. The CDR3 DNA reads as TGTGCCAGCAGCCAAGGATGGGACAGGACGCGCCACGAGCAGTACTTC.

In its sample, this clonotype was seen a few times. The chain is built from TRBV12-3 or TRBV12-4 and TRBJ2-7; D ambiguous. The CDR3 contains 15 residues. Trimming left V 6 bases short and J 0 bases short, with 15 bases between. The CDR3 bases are TGTGCCAGCAGCCCTCACGGTCCCGGCTCCTACGAGCAGTACTTC. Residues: CASSPHGPGSYEQYF.

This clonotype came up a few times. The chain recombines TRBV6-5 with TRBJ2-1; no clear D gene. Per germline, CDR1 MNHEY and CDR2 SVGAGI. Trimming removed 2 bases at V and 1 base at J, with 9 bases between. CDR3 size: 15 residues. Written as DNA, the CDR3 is TGTGCCAGCAGTTACCATGATCTATCCTACAATGAGCAGTTCTTC. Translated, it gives CASSYHDLSYNEQFF.